This TCR beta chain is drawn from a study of blood T cell repertoires in COVID-19. Across the whole study: Sites in the United States, Italy and Spain provided acute and convalescent COVID-19 samples. The analysed material was cDNA or gDNA that came from T cells, B-cell-depleted T cells, or PBMCs.

Germline V gene data show CDR1 as SGHTA and CDR2 as FQGNSA. With 5 bases removed from V and 1 base from J, the gap between germline ends came to 8 bases. The CDR3 totals 13 residues. Original processing methods: Reference gene primer amplification in the assay estimated nucleated cell counts. Sequenced by immunoSEQ multiplex PCR; TCRdb stores in-frame clones only, minus some. V, J and clone size reflect that table, while D and trimming were determined from the DNA. The data hold under 95,000 clones, with around 88% observed a single time. Sequenced input: peripheral blood. The TCR was taken from a man in his sixties with acute or convalescent COVID-19. V gene TRBV7-2 combines with J gene TRBJ1-1, with D tentatively TRBD1 (5 bases). CDR3 amino acids: CASSRTRNTEAFF. In DNA form, the CDR3 reads TGTGCCAGCAGCAGGACACGGAACACTGAAGCTTTCTTT.